Given below is one T cell receptor (beta chain) in context. Its matching antigen is unknown. This sample was included in a study of shared clonotypes between healthy human individuals. For the study at large: Donors consisted of a couple of women and three men between 18 and 49. CD4 naive and CD4 memory each took three plates per donor, while CD8 naive took two and CD8 memory one.

General study points: Apart from blood, nothing was sampled; tissue repertoires likely differ.

Sorted-subset replicate PCR reactions were performed with 200 ng DNA, corresponding to about 32,000 T cell genomes. Measured with immunoSEQ multiplex PCR; TCRdb has only the in-frame clones, and not every one. The sample carries 300,000 to 400,000 clones, more than 60% recorded once. Per germline, CDR1 MGHDK and CDR2 SYGVNS. V shed 4 bases and J 7 bases; nucleotides not matched to a gene: 2. The CDR3 is 12 amino acids. V gene TRBV25-1 combines with J gene TRBJ2-3; 7 bases align to TRBD2. The receptor comes from a man under 40 in good health. The sample comprised memory CD4+ T cells sorted from blood. The sample's subset: CD45RA-negative fraction. The CDR3 DNA sequence: TGTGCCAGCAGTGCCGGGGGGAATACGCAGTATTTT. It is translated as CASSAGGNTQYF.